This paragraph covers one T cell receptor beta chain sequence. Its antigen is not known. The source of the sample is a study of brain metastases from non-small cell lung cancer. Study findings and constraints: TCR repertoires overlapped largely between brain metastases and matched primaries. T-cell infiltration was lower in brain metastases than primaries (P < 0.001). In about 60% of brain metastases, T-cell clones were expanded compared with matched primary tumors.

CDR1 is SGHTA and CDR2 is FQGTGA in the germline V gene. The CDR3 consists of 21 residues. Trimming removed 2 bases from V and 3 bases from J; junction bases left unmatched: 21. Here immunoSEQ multiplex PCR was the method, and the copy in TCRdb shows in-frame clones only, minus some. The sample carries about 15,000 clones, around 86% recorded once. The specimen sequenced was primary lung tumor tissue. The rearrangement links TRBV7-3 to TRBJ2-2; 7 nucleotides match TRBD1. The TCR comes from a donor at least 40 years old with non-small cell lung cancer. CDR3 coding DNA: TGTGCCAGCAGCTTAGACAACGCAACAGGCCCGGGGACAGTCGACACCGGGGAGCTGTTTTTT. Translated: CASSLDNATGPGTVDTGELFF.